This T cell receptor beta chain was identified during a study of blood T cells in healthy people across ages (dated by TCRdb to between 2014 and 2017). Regarding the research as a whole: In model experiments, template switching captured about one uniquely barcoded TCR beta cDNA molecule for every two T cells. Age-related changes in TCR beta repertoire diversity were measured in the study by deep sequencing normalized with unique cDNA molecular identifiers. Four age groups were formed from the donors: young (average approximately 15 years), middle-aged (approximately 40), aged (roughly 58) and long-lived (around 80). Two additional independent replicas of 1 million unique cDNA reads from the same blood draw were analyzed for two donors (one aged 18 to 30 and one aged 80 or older). The investigation overall reported the following: Compared with the aged group, more naive CD4+ T cells, fewer expanded clones and increased TCR diversity were shown by the long-lived group, suggesting age selection. The CMV infection status of donors was not known, potentially confounding age-related changes in expanded clonotypes. A strong correlation was found between observed TCR beta diversity and the percentage of naive T cells measured by flow cytometry. Total diversity estimates from one million sequenced T cells were considered lower bounds and underestimates. Because profiling used bulk unsorted PBMCs, naive and antigen-experienced compartments could not be compared conclusively. As age increased, observed TCR beta diversity per million T cells dropped in a roughly linear way, and a significant reduction was already evident by age 40.

The CDR3 goes from the cysteine to the phenylalanine over 18 residues. Just CDR3 DNA is preserved here, 54 bases in frame from base 1. CDR1 and CDR2 are read off the germline V gene (reference sequence) as SEHNR and FQNEAQ. V and J are trimmed by 1 base and 3 bases, and the gene matches miss 13 bases of the junction. The count of this clonotype is one. The target of this receptor is not known. No base quality information exists; no much larger clone differs at one position. Libraries were made using 5' RACE. Data came from an Illumina HiSeq 2500. A second roughly 6 to 12 cycle PCR used a sample-barcoded 5' primer and a J-beta primer mix. A template-switch 5' adaptor carrying 12 random nucleotides introduced a unique molecular identifier onto each TCR beta cDNA molecule. Each sample yielded at least 2.5 million CDR3-containing paired-end reads. The Mint cDNA synthesis kit, primed by a TRBC-specific oligonucleotide, was used to synthesize first-strand cDNA from all RNA. All cDNA was treated with uracil-DNA glycosylase and then went through a first 18-cycle PCR with the universal primers M1SS and BC2_uni_R. The authors' analysis ran thus. For normalization, 1 million high-quality reads were randomly selected from each sample, with every read carrying a distinct molecular identifier. Instead of being binned into consensus sequences, reads with shared molecular identifiers were discarded. CDR3 identification, clonotype clustering and error correction used MiTCR with a Q25 quality threshold and the strictest error-elimination algorithm. Lower-bound total TCR beta diversity was estimated with a nonparametric unseen species model using Euler transformation. TCRdb reprocessed the public reads (quality trimming at Q25 with fastp, clone calling with MiXCR) and kept in-frame beta chains. Each CDR3 protein gets just one entry, which takes the most common genes and DNA from the rows behind it. For this entry, the V and J calls and clone size follow TCRdb and not the study's own pipeline. Counted in this sample were roughly 1,100,000 distinct CDR3 sequences; approximately 26% of them appeared once. In total, the top ten clones hold 0.75% of the sample.

The donors were roughly 40 Caucasian individuals from Russia, aged roughly 6 to 100 years, who were systemically healthy. Ten milliliters of peripheral blood were drawn from each donor into EDTA-treated Vacutainer tubes. PBMCs were isolated by Ficoll-Paque density-gradient centrifugation, with at least 6 million obtained per sample. Total RNA was extracted from PBMCs with Trizol reagent, with at least 5.5 micrograms obtained per sample. The percentages of naive CD45RAhigh/CD27high T cells were determined by flow cytometry on a PBMC aliquot from every donor. This sample was also put to use in a study of T cells of mothers and their children. As described in the second report: The donors were nine systemically healthy Caucasian individuals, made up of three mothers and their six children. cDNA synthesis used all of the extracted RNA, with 1.5 ug of RNA in each 15 ul reaction. In the second PCR, the M1S primer introduced both the sample barcodes and 2-4 random nucleotides. More than 8 million TCR beta CDR3 reads were obtained from each mother, and 2.5 million to 3.5 million reads were obtained from each child. TCR recombination output is similarly shaped by thymic selection in related and unrelated pairs, with a minor effect exerted by inherited differences. Normalized repertoire overlap in related mother-child pairs was always slightly higher than in unrelated mother-child pairs, but the difference was never significant. Persistent microchimeric T cell clones were not detected, at a sensitivity of 85 to 100 clones per million clonotypes. The study used deep NGS to compare TCR beta repertoires of mothers and children, seeking features distinguishing related mother-child pairs from unrelated individuals. The mean age was roughly 36 +/- 4 years for the mothers and approximately 11 +/- 4 years for the children. After adapter ligation with NEBNext reagents, the libraries were sequenced on Illumina HiSeq 2000 with 100+100 nt paired-end reads. To avoid cross-contamination, the mother libraries and the child libraries were prepared a month apart and sequenced in separate runs. Between roughly 450,000 and 2,200,000 distinct TCR beta clonotypes were identified per donor. Naive TCR beta clonotypes were estimated from low-frequency clonotypes matched to each donor's FACS-determined naive share, without sorting.

The sequence is built from TRBV7-9 and TRBJ2-7; the central 9 bases match TRBD2. The origin of this receptor is a girl aged 2 to 9 in good health. The specimen was blood. CDR3 region: CASSLGSSGRLKYYEQYF. The nucleotide sequence is given as TGTGCCAGCAGCTTAGGTTCGAGCGGGAGGTTAAAATACTACGAGCAGTACTTC.